Described below is a single T cell receptor beta chain sequence and its context. Its target is unknown. The data derive from a study of yellow fever vaccine responses in identical twins. Regarding the study as a whole: Reportedly, twins' vaccine T cell responses looked partly convergent and partly personalized.

Per germline, CDR1 PRHDT and CDR2 FYEKMQ (reference sequence). V lost 7 bases, J lost 0 bases, and 13 bases stayed unmatched. The CDR3 is 18 amino acids. TCRdb passed the RT-PCR reads through MiXCR, listing each CDR3 protein once. The sample consists of under 7,500 distinct CDR3 sequences, roughly 84% of them appearing once. The TCR comes from a woman under 30 who received the yellow fever vaccine. The sample was T cells from blood (PBMCs), unsorted or a sorted subset (not recorded which), taken before or after yellow fever vaccination (not recorded which). The chain has TRBV13 and TRBJ2-3, with TRBD2 matching 10 bases. As DNA, the CDR3 is TGTGCCAGCAACAAACGAAGGACTAGCGGTACAAGCACAGATACGCAGTATTTT. Its translation is CASNKRRTSGTSTDTQYF.